This TCR beta chain was identified in a study of CD8 T cells in ankylosing spondylitis. There are a few counts of this clonotype. As yet, its antigen is unknown. Notes on the study in general: According to the report, clones linked to the disease were significantly enriched in matched synovial fluid samples taken from ankylosing spondylitis patients. What appeared characteristic of ankylosing spondylitis blood was a TCR beta motif of 7 or 8 highly homologous variants.

Quantitative barcoded 5'-RACE was used to prepare TCR beta libraries. TCRdb re-analysed the 5' RACE reads in MiXCR, keeping a single row per CDR3 protein. The sample has some 330,000 distinct CDR3 sequences, around 7.6% seen once. The CDR3 contains 13 residues. The germline gives CDR1 SGDLS, CDR2 YYNGEE. The V end lost 3 bases, the J end lost 6 bases, and 13 bases lay between the germline ends. Sequences were obtained from blood, either unsorted or a sorted T cell fraction (not recorded which). V gene TRBV9 combines with J gene TRBJ2-7, with D possibly being TRBD1 (5 bases). This clonotype was sampled from a male donor with ankylosing spondylitis. The CDR3, as DNA: TGTGCCAGCAGCGAGGGGATTGGTGCCGAGCAGTACTTC. Encoded protein: CASSEGIGAEQYF.